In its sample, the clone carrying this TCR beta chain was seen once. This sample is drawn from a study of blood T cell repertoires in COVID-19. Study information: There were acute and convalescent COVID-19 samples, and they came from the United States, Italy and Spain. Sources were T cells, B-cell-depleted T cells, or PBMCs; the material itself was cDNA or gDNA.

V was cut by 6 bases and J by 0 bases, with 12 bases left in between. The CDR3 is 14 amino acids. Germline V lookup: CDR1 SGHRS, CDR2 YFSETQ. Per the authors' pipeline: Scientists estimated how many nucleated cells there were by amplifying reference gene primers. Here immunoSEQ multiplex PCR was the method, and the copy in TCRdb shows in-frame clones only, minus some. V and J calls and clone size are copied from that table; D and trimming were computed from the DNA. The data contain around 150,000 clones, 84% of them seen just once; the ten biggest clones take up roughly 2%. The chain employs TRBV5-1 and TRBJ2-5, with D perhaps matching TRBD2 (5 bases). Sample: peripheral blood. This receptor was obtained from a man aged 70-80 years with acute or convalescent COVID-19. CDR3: CASTLGSYQETQYF. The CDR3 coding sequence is TGCGCCAGCACACTAGGGAGCTACCAAGAGACCCAGTACTTC.